These 19 T cell receptor beta chains were sequenced from one sample in a study of cytomegalovirus exposure and HLA in healthy donors. Use of 60 Vbeta and 13 Jbeta primers characterized the PCR. The method was immunoSEQ multiplex PCR; TCRdb's version includes in-frame clones alone and lacks a portion of them. The repertoire holds 100,000 to 120,000 clones, with roughly 80% as singletons. Sequencing used PBMCs. The receptor set was obtained from a man under 40 in good health and CMV-seropositive.

This chain joins TRBV30 and TRBJ2-1; 15 bases align to TRBD2. V was pared by 0 bases and J by 15 bases, with 9 bases of the junction left unmatched. CDR1 GTSNPN and CDR2 SVGIG come from the germline V gene (reference sequence). CDR3 length: 15 amino acids. DNA of the CDR3: TGTGCCTGGAGTGTCCCGGGACTAGCGGGGGGCCCAGGGTTCTTC. It codes for CAWSVPGLAGGPGFF.

This clone was observed a handful of times. This rearrangement joins TRBV27 to TRBJ1-5; no reliable D call. V lost 6 bases and J 2 bases, leaving 11 bases between the germline ends. Per germline, CDR1 MNHEY and CDR2 SMNVEV (reference sequence). The CDR3 has 14 amino acids. The CDR3 loop is CASSKNQGNQPQHF. DNA of the CDR3: TGTGCCAGCAGCAAGAACCAGGGCAATCAGCCCCAGCATTTT.

The gene calls are TRBV2 and TRBJ1-6, with TRBD1 matching 7 bases. The CDR3 length is 13 residues. In germline, CDR1 is SNHLY, CDR2 FYNNEI. J gave up 8 bases and V 6 bases, and 4 bases lay outside the gene matches. This CDR3 is CASSRGVDSPLHF. The CDR3 bases are TGTGCCAGCAGCAGGGGGGTTGATTCACCCCTCCACTTT.

The chain has TRBV7-2 and TRBJ1-1; D perhaps matches TRBD1 (5 bases). Germline lookup yields CDR1 SGHTA and CDR2 FQGNSA. Trimming left V 2 bases short and J 2 bases short, with 18 bases between. This CDR3 comprises 17 residues. The CDR3 is CASSLFPGREGNTEAFF. DNA for the CDR3: TGTGCCAGCAGCTTATTCCCGGGCAGGGAGGGTAACACTGAAGCTTTCTTT.

The gene calls are TRBV9 and TRBJ2-1, with 12 bases fitting TRBD2. CDR1 SGDLS and CDR2 YYNGEE come from the germline V gene. The CDR3 is 18 residues long. V lost 0 bases and J lost 9; bases outside the gene matches: 13. In DNA form, the CDR3 reads TGTGCCAGCAGCGTAGGGCTAGCGGGGGGGCATTTTTCCAGTGAGCAGTTCTTC. Its translation is CASSVGLAGGHFSSEQFF.

This CDR3 is CASRPRGTDTQYF. As DNA, the CDR3 is TGTGCCAGTCGACCCCGGGGCACAGATACGCAGTATTTT. The genes are TRBV19 and TRBJ2-3; the D is unclear. CDR1 is LNHDA and CDR2 is SQIVND in the germline V gene (reference sequence). Trimming left V 8 bases short and J 1 base short, with 10 bases between. The CDR3 has 13 residues.

The J gene is TRBJ2-2, the V gene TRBV5-5; D remains ambiguous. The V end was cut by 1 base, the J end by 0 bases, with 13 bases between. In germline, CDR1 is SGHKS, CDR2 YYEKEE (reference sequence). This CDR3 has 17 amino acids. The CDR3, as DNA: TGTGCCAGCAGCTTGTTCCCCAGGTCTTCGAACACCGGGGAGCTGTTTTTT. Protein sequence: CASSLFPRSSNTGELFF.

The chain recombines TRBV10-2 with TRBJ2-7, with D possibly matching TRBD1 (6 bases). V gave up 4 bases and J gave up 2 bases, with 9 bases separating them. Germline V lookup: CDR1 WSHSY, CDR2 SAAADI. This CDR3 is built from 13 residues. In DNA, the CDR3 is TGCGCCAGCAGTGGTGCAGGGGCCTACGAGCAGTACTTC. It specifies CASSGAGAYEQYF.

With regard to this clone: Other nucleotide sequences from this sample produce the same CDR3. This chain links TRBV5-1 with TRBJ1-1, with 7 bases matching TRBD1. CDR1 is SGHRS and CDR2 is YFSETQ in the germline V gene. The J segment lost 0 bases and the V segment lost 3 bases, leaving 2 bases of the junction unmatched. This CDR3 region has 14 residues. This CDR3 reads CASSSTGLNTEAFF. CDR3 DNA: TGCGCCAGCAGCTCGACAGGGTTGAACACTGAAGCTTTCTTT.

This clone was picked up a small number of times. This chain links TRBV15 with TRBJ2-3; D is perhaps TRBD2 (6 bases). Trimming stripped 1 base from V and 5 bases from J, with 10 bases between. The CDR3 is 14 amino acids. Germline V gene data show CDR1 as LNHNV and CDR2 as YYDKDF (reference sequence). CDR3 sequence (DNA): TGTGCCACCAGCAGAGCGGGGAGGTTAGATACGCAGTATTTT. The encoded protein is CATSRAGRLDTQYF.

The chain is built from TRBV19 and TRBJ1-5, with 7 bases identical to TRBD1. Per germline, CDR1 LNHDA and CDR2 SQIVND (reference sequence). CDR3 size: 15 residues. J lost 6 bases, V lost 1 base, and 6 bases had no gene match. This CDR3 reads CASSIATGSFQPQHF. CDR3 DNA: TGTGCCAGTAGTATAGCGACAGGGTCGTTTCAGCCCCAGCATTTT.

The chain carries TRBV5-1 and TRBJ2-5; 7 bases map to TRBD2. This CDR3 contains 14 residues. The germline gives CDR1 SGHRS, CDR2 YFSETQ. Trimming took 4 bases from V and 5 from J; bases not matched to a gene: 8. The CDR3 nucleotides are TGCGCCAGCAGCCGCTGGGGGGGAGCGGAGACCCAGTACTTC. Translated: CASSRWGGAETQYF.

The V call is TRBV6-6, the J call TRBJ2-7; D gene unclear. V was pared by 0 bases and J by 6 bases, with 15 bases between. The CDR3 has 15 residues. Looked up from germline, CDR1 is MNHNY and CDR2 is SVGAGI (reference sequence). The DNA of the CDR3 is TGTGCCAGCAGTTACTCGACGGCGGATACCGGCGAGCAGTACTTC. Its protein is CASSYSTADTGEQYF.

The rearrangement joins TRBV4-2 to TRBJ1-1; 7 bases are a match to TRBD1. The germline CDR1 and CDR2 sequences are LGHNA and YNFKEQ. The V gene end was trimmed by 5 bases and the J gene end by 1 base; junction bases not matched to a gene: 4. The CDR3 covers 14 residues. CDR3 sequence (DNA): TGTGCCAGCAGCGAACAGGGGTGGAACACTGAAGCTTTCTTT. Translated, it gives CASSEQGWNTEAFF.

The chain employs TRBV6-6 and TRBJ2-5; D possibly corresponds to TRBD1 (6 bases). CDR1 is MNHNY and CDR2 is SVGAGI in the germline V gene (reference sequence). Trimming cost V 5 bases and J 5 bases, with 12 bases left between them. The CDR3 contains 13 residues. The CDR3 coding sequence is TGTGCCAGCAGTCGACAGGAGCGGGAGACCCAGTACTTC. The encoded protein is CASSRQERETQYF.

The sample holds one count of this clone. The chain recombines TRBV5-1 with TRBJ1-1; D is unclear. V gave up 2 bases and J gave up 2 bases, with 10 bases separating them. In germline, CDR1 is SGHRS, CDR2 YFSETQ. CDR3 length equals 14 residues. CDR3 nucleotide sequence: TGCGCCAGCAGCTTACAGCCGGGAAACACTGAAGCTTTCTTT. Protein: CASSLQPGNTEAFF.

Written as DNA, the CDR3 is TGTGCCAGCAGCTTATGGAGGTCACCATCCGCCGGGGAGCTGTTTTTT. It yields the protein CASSLWRSPSAGELFF. This sequence joins TRBV7-2 and TRBJ2-2; possibly TRBD2 for D (5 bases). Germline V gives CDR1 SGHTA, CDR2 FQGNSA. The V end was cut by 2 bases, the J end by 6 bases, with 16 bases between. This CDR3 has 16 amino acids.

The chain recombines TRBV5-4 with TRBJ1-1; TRBD1 is a possible D gene (6 bases). CDR1 and CDR2 (germline): SGHNT, YYREEE (reference sequence). The CDR3 contains 17 residues. Trimming took 0 bases from V and 5 from J, leaving 20 bases between them. Written as DNA, the CDR3 is TGTGCCAGCAGCTTGGGGGCAGACATAACAAGGGGGACTGAAGCTTTCTTT. It is translated as CASSLGADITRGTEAFF.

The chain employs TRBV21-1 and TRBJ1-3; the D call TRBD1 from the table was never checked on the DNA. TRBV21-1 is assigned pseudogene status. The length of the CDR3 is 19 residues. For the CDR3, the DNA is TGTGCCAGCAGCCGAACCCTTGGAAGGCGGGACAGGTCTGGAAACACCATATATTTT. This codes for CASSRTLGRRDRSGNTIYF.